What follows is one T cell receptor (beta chain) and its context. Other DNA sequences of this sample code for an identical CDR3. This sample was taken from a study of shared clonotypes between healthy human individuals. Terminally differentiated effector memory CD45RA+ cells were left out of the naive CD8 fraction, which was CD45RO-negative and positively selected for CCR7. The CDR3 is 12 amino acids. Per germline, CDR1 MDHEN and CDR2 SYDVKM. V dropped 7 bases and J dropped 4 bases, with 10 bases sitting between them. Only in-frame clones appear in the TCRdb table, and some are missing; sequencing was by immunoSEQ multiplex PCR. Of about 2.2 million clones detected, about 92% appear once; the ten largest clones hold 1.7%.

The sequence derives from a man between 18 and 29 years old in good health. Some clones in this sample may be carry-over from other donors' samples. Sequences were obtained from naive CD8+ T cells from PBMCs. The chain recombines TRBV28 with TRBJ1-1, with TRBD1 as a possible D gene (6 bases). DNA of the CDR3: TGTGCCAGCACACAGGGCGTCACTGAAGCTTTCTTT. Protein: CASTQGVTEAFF.